The clone carrying this T cell receptor (beta chain) was counted a few times. Its matching antigen is unknown. These data belong to a study of cytotoxic CD8 clonotypes in ibrutinib-treated CLL. CDR1 KGHSH and CDR2 LQKENI come from the germline V gene. The V end was cut by 7 bases, the J end by 0 bases, with 14 bases between. The CDR3 runs to 15 residues. Target depth was 1 in 200,000 to 1 in 1 million T cells, about 10x per clonotype. The assay was immunoSEQ multiplex PCR, and TCRdb's table has in-frame clones only and misses some. The sample yields some 130,000 clones, 75% to 90% seen once. Findings and limits, study-wide: Public clonotypes proved infrequent, and on treatment they shrank or remained steady.

This chain uses TRBV18 with TRBJ2-3; D is unresolved. This material consisted of PBMCs, taken after 24 months of ibrutinib treatment. The receptor was isolated from a human donor with chronic lymphocytic leukemia. The CDR3 sequence is CASLEALSSTDTQYF. The DNA for the CDR3 is TGTGCCAGCTTAGAGGCGCTTTCTAGCACAGATACGCAGTATTTT.